The clone carrying this T cell receptor beta chain was seen many times. What it recognizes is unknown. Researchers made TCR beta libraries by using iRepertoire HTBI primers and running Arm-PCR on CDR3 regions. TCRdb analysed the multiplex PCR reads with MiXCR anew, one entry per CDR3 protein. The table has a few hundred thousand distinct CDR3 sequences, about 18% seen once. The sample originates from a study of regulatory T cells in long-lasting Graves disease. Regarding the study as a whole: Peripheral blood alone, not thyroid tissue, underwent study.

Time point reported: newly diagnosed GD, antithyroid drugs for less than 3 months. Researchers made the TCR library from RNA that was extracted from PBMCs. Trimming took 2 bases from V and 0 from J, leaving 11 bases between them. CDR1 is MNHEY, CDR2 SVGAGI, per germline. The CDR3 has 17 amino acids. The data also belong to a second study, concerning T cells in Graves' hyperthyroidism and ophthalmopathy. From that report: The study defined stable Graves' hyperthyroidism as no ophthalmopathy progression within 18 months. Diagnosis rested on symptoms, serum thyroxine and TRAb, thyroid ultrasound, and orbital computed tomography. The TCR CDR3 was amplified in a first-round RT-PCR using the HTBI primer set.

The V and J genes are TRBV6-5 and TRBJ2-6; D call uncertain. The receptor was derived from a woman aged 25 to 39 with Graves disease. The sample was peripheral blood mononuclear cells (PBMCs), taken at new diagnosis, from a patient treated with antithyroid drugs. This chain's CDR3 is CASSYGSVSSGANVLTF. DNA for the CDR3: TGTGCCAGCAGTTACGGCAGCGTTAGCTCTGGGGCCAACGTCCTGACTTTC.